This T cell receptor beta chain was profiled in a study of cytomegalovirus exposure and HLA in healthy donors. Study-level background: A prior analysis found some 110 million unique TCR beta sequences from 170 million or so T cells.

With 5 bases clipped from V and 6 bases from J, the junction kept 7 bases outside the gene matches. The length of the CDR3 is 14 residues. In germline, CDR1 is SNHLY, CDR2 FYNNEI. Concerning this clone itself: Its target is unknown.

Study-level points and caveats: In a later analysis, compared with equally common non-associated chains, HLA-associated beta chains were more expanded. Within an earlier analysis, most TCR beta V segments proved productive either about 87% or about 30% of the time.

PCR was performed using 60 Vbeta and 13 Jbeta primers. Using immunoSEQ multiplex PCR, the repertoire was profiled, and TCRdb retains in-frame clones only, with some absent. The sample contains 150,000 to 200,000 clones, roughly 70% of which appear only once. The material sequenced was PBMCs. The chain uses TRBV2 and TRBJ1-2; 9 positions match TRBD1. This TCR was sampled from a male donor in good health and CMV-seronegative. The CDR3 sequence: CASSSGTGLHGYTF. The CDR3 DNA follows: TGTGCCAGCAGTTCCGGGACAGGGTTACATGGCTACACCTTC.